Detailed here is one T cell receptor beta chain. The V end lost 6 bases, the J end lost 0 bases, and 15 bases lay between the germline ends. Germline assignment: CDR1 KGHSH and CDR2 LQKENI. CDR3 length: 15 amino acids. Only in-frame clones appear in the TCRdb table, and some are missing; sequencing was by immunoSEQ multiplex PCR. The data contain some 12,000 clones, 73% of them singletons. The source of the sample is a study of T cells after somatic rescue of genetic block. J is TRBJ2-7 and V is TRBV18; weak D call: TRBD1 (6 bases). This sequence originates from a boy aged 10-17 years. The sample taken for sequencing was peripheral blood mononuclear cells (PBMCs). CDR3: CASSPRGPGSYEQYF. CDR3 coding DNA: TGTGCCAGCTCTCCCAGGGGTCCAGGCTCCTACGAGCAGTACTTC.